This is a list of T cell receptor beta chains from one sample in a study of cytomegalovirus exposure and HLA in healthy donors. Clones were read by immunoSEQ multiplex PCR, and TCRdb kept only the in-frame ones, dropping some. The profile shows roughly 180,000 clones, 84% of them singletons. The sample taken for sequencing was PBMCs. These TCRs come from a girl aged 10-17 years in good health and CMV-seropositive. The CDR3 runs from the conserved cysteine through the conserved F or W. A D gene is named only where the DNA matches it firmly. Where a row states a size, it is once, few, many or the class of an expanded clone; other rows omit it.

TRBV5-1	-	TRBD2	19	TRBJ2-7	CASSGAGTSGGRSSYEQYF	TGCGCCAGCAGCGGGGCCGGGACTAGCGGGGGGCGCAGCTCCTACGAGCAGTACTTC
TRBV9	-	-	16	TRBJ1-3	CASSAQPARSGNTIYF	TGTGCCAGCAGCGCACAGCCGGCGCGCTCTGGAAACACCATATATTTT
TRBV7-9	-	-	15	TRBJ2-2	CASSLVHKNTGELFF	TGTGCCAGCAGCTTAGTACATAAGAACACCGGGGAGCTGTTTTTT
TRBV11-3	-	-	12	TRBJ2-7	CASSFPPGEQYF	TGTGCCAGCAGCTTTCCCCCGGGAGAGCAGTACTTC
TRBV2	-	-	14	TRBJ2-7	CASSADGGVYEQYF	TGTGCCAGCAGTGCAGACGGGGGAGTCTACGAGCAGTACTTC
TRBV19	-	TRBD1	15	TRBJ1-2	CASSKGTGLNSGYTF	TGTGCCAGTAGTAAGGGGACAGGCTTAAATTCAGGCTACACCTTC
TRBV19	-	-	12	TRBJ2-3	CASSALQDTQYF	TGTGCCAGTAGTGCGCTCCAAGATACGCAGTATTTT
TRBV15	-	TRBD1	14	TRBJ1-4	CATSRTGSEVKLFF	TGTGCCACCAGCAGGACAGGGTCGGAGGTAAAACTGTTTTTT
TRBV29-1	-	TRBD1	14	TRBJ2-1	CSVEDLTGRREQFF	TGCAGCGTTGAAGATCTGACAGGGCGTCGGGAGCAGTTCTTC
TRBV6-6	-	TRBD1	15	TRBJ2-7	CASSYPPGTAYEQYF	TGTGCCAGCAGTTATCCCCCCGGGACAGCCTACGAGCAGTACTTC
TRBV19	-	-	16	TRBJ1-5	CASSTSPTGLNQPQHF	TGTGCCAGTAGTACTTCACCCACAGGGTTAAATCAGCCCCAGCATTTT
TRBV5-1	-	-	16	TRBJ2-6	CASSPDSSPGANVLTF	TGCGCCAGCAGCCCGGACTCGAGTCCTGGGGCCAACGTCCTGACTTTC
TRBV19	-	TRBD1	17	TRBJ2-5	CASKEGAGQGAEETQYF	TGTGCCAGTAAGGAGGGAGCCGGACAGGGGGCAGAAGAGACCCAGTACTTC
TRBV15	-	-	15	TRBJ1-2	CATSRDRGKPDGYTF	TGTGCCACCAGCAGAGATCGGGGAAAACCGGATGGCTACACCTTC
TRBV9	-	TRBD2	21	TRBJ2-2	CASSVVPRPMTGGPNTGELFF	TGTGCCAGCAGCGTAGTGCCCCGCCCTATGACGGGGGGTCCGAACACCGGGGAGCTGTTTTTT
TRBV18	-	-	13	TRBJ1-2	CASSPNGQLGYTF	TGTGCCAGCTCACCTAACGGACAACTTGGCTACACCTTC
TRBV5-8	-	TRBD2	14	TRBJ2-5	CASSTGRGPKTQYF	TGTGCCAGCAGCACCGGGAGGGGTCCCAAGACCCAATACTTC
TRBV6-1	-	TRBD2	15	TRBJ2-3	CASSERRGGTDTQYF	TGTGCCAGCAGTGAACGGCGGGGGGGCACAGATACGCAGTATTTT
TRBV5-4	-	TRBD1	14	TRBJ2-7	CASSLGTGAYEQYF	TGTGCCAGCAGCTTGGGGACAGGGGCCTACGAGCAGTACTTC
TRBV9	-	TRBD2	15	TRBJ2-1	CASSVVTSGENEQFF	TGTGCCAGCAGCGTAGTAACTAGCGGGGAGAATGAGCAGTTCTTC
TRBV29-1	-	TRBD1	12	TRBJ2-7	CSAGQGGPEQYF	TGCAGCGCTGGACAGGGGGGTCCCGAGCAGTACTTC
TRBV2	-	-	11	TRBJ2-7	CASSLSYEQYF	TGTGCCAGCAGTCTTTCCTACGAGCAGTACTTC
TRBV27	-	TRBD2	16	TRBJ2-3	CASSFTSGAGTDTQYF	TGTGCCAGCAGTTTCACTAGCGGGGCCGGCACAGATACGCAGTATTTT
TRBV7-6	-	-	13	TRBJ2-7	CASSYQKGDEQYF	TGTGCCAGCAGCTATCAAAAGGGGGACGAGCAGTACTTC
TRBV28	-	-	15	TRBJ1-5	CASRAGSQSNQPQHF	TGTGCCAGCAGGGCCGGGAGCCAGAGCAATCAGCCCCAGCATTTT
TRBV7-9	-	-	13	TRBJ1-2	CASSLVQEGGYTF	TGTGCCAGCAGCTTAGTACAGGAGGGCGGCTACACCTTC
TRBV20-1	few	-	11	TRBJ1-2	CSGTTGWGYTF	TGCAGTGGCACGACAGGATGGGGCTACACCTTC
TRBV30	-	-	15	TRBJ1-4	CAWNRGAGRNEKLFF	TGTGCCTGGAACCGGGGGGCAGGAAGGAATGAAAAACTGTTTTTT
TRBV25-1	-	TRBD1	15	TRBJ1-6	CASSRITGGDSPLHF	TGTGCCAGCAGCCGAATTACAGGGGGCGATTCACCCCTCCACTTT
TRBV5-1	-	TRBD2	14	TRBJ2-5	CASSPGLAGETQYF	TGCGCCAGCAGCCCGGGACTAGCCGGGGAGACCCAGTACTTC
TRBV27	-	-	13	TRBJ1-5	CASRRGSNQPQHF	TGTGCCAGCCGGCGGGGGAGCAATCAGCCCCAGCATTTT
TRBV19	-	TRBD1	15	TRBJ1-2	CASSMGQGRNYGYTF	TGTGCCAGTAGTATGGGACAGGGTCGCAACTATGGCTACACCTTC
TRBV6-6	-	TRBD1	12	TRBJ2-7	CASIGTGYEQYF	TGTGCCAGCATAGGGACAGGGTATGAGCAGTACTTC
TRBV13	few	TRBD2	14	TRBJ2-5	CASSSSGGWETQYF	TGTGCCAGCAGCTCTAGCGGGGGGTGGGAGACCCAGTACTTC
TRBV5-4	-	TRBD2	14	TRBJ2-5	CASSFFGLAGFQYF	TGTGCCAGCAGCTTTTTTGGACTAGCGGGGTTCCAGTACTTC
TRBV4-1	-	-	16	TRBJ1-1	CASSQVWPAEGTEAFF	TGCGCCAGCAGCCAAGTATGGCCCGCGGAGGGGACTGAAGCTTTCTTT
TRBV2	-	-	14	TRBJ2-7	CATSPQGRGYEQYF	TGTGCCACTTCTCCGCAGGGGCGCGGGTACGAGCAGTACTTC
TRBV5-1	-	TRBD1	16	TRBJ1-2	CASSLRQGKVLSGYTF	TGCGCCAGCAGCCTGCGACAGGGGAAGGTTCTTAGTGGCTACACCTTC
TRBV4-1	-	TRBD1	13	TRBJ2-1	CASSPTGGNEQFF	TGCGCCAGCAGCCCGACAGGGGGGAATGAGCAGTTCTTC
TRBV7-3	once	TRBD2	18	TRBJ2-3	CASSLRGLAGGMSDTQYF	TGTGCCAGCAGCTTAAGGGGACTAGCGGGGGGGATGTCGGATACGCAGTATTTT
TRBV9	-	-	15	TRBJ1-1	CASSVTGSEGTEAFF	TGTGCCAGCAGCGTAACGGGTTCCGAGGGCACTGAAGCTTTCTTT
TRBV5-1	-	TRBD1	15	TRBJ1-3	CASTVTGATGNTIYF	TGCGCCAGCACGGTCACAGGGGCAACTGGAAACACCATATATTTT
TRBV30	-	TRBD1	16	TRBJ2-7	CAWSDTIDRGIYEQYF	TGTGCCTGGAGCGATACGATAGACAGGGGGATATACGAGCAGTACTTC
TRBV7-9	once	-	15	TRBJ1-1	CASSLGDTLNTEAFF	TGTGCCAGCAGCTTAGGAGACACCTTGAACACTGAAGCTTTCTTT
TRBV6-7	-	TRBD1	13	TRBJ1-2	CASSPPTGKGYTF	TGTGCCAGCAGTCCACCGACAGGGAAGGGCTACACCTTC
TRBV9	-	TRBD2	16	TRBJ2-4	CASSAGGGLSKNIQYF	TGTGCCAGCAGCGCGGGGGGGGGACTCTCTAAAAACATTCAGTACTTC
TRBV30	-	-	15	TRBJ1-5	CAWSVSEYSNQPQHF	TGTGCCTGGAGTGTATCGGAGTATAGCAATCAGCCCCAGCATTTT
TRBV2	-	-	15	TRBJ2-7	CASRDQGESSYEQYF	TGTGCCAGCAGGGATCAAGGAGAGAGCTCCTACGAGCAGTACTTC
TRBV2	-	-	14	TRBJ2-1	CASSLSTSRSEQFF	TGTGCCAGCAGTCTATCGACGTCGAGGAGTGAGCAGTTCTTC
TRBV10-2	many	-	11	TRBJ1-5	CVLGRNQPQHF	TGCGTACTAGGCAGAAATCAGCCCCAGCATTTT
TRBV13	-	-	12	TRBJ1-1	CASSPGKAEAFF	TGTGCCAGCAGCCCAGGGAAGGCTGAAGCTTTCTTT
TRBV7-3	-	TRBD1	14	TRBJ2-7	CASSPGTGGYEQYF	TGTGCCAGCAGCCCAGGGACAGGTGGCTACGAGCAGTACTTC
TRBV19	once	-	14	TRBJ2-7	CASSFTGGPDEQYF	TGTGCCAGTAGTTTCACGGGTGGCCCCGACGAGCAGTACTTC
TRBV9	-	TRBD1	16	TRBJ1-3	CASSGTQGAPGNTIYF	TGTGCCAGCAGCGGTACGCAGGGGGCGCCGGGAAACACCATATATTTT